Listed below are T cell receptor beta chains from one sample, sequenced in a study of shared clonotypes between healthy human individuals. Assay used: immunoSEQ multiplex PCR; TCRdb lists only in-frame clones, some missing. The repertoire holds 2 million to 2.5 million clones, with approximately 95% as singletons. Sample: naive CD4+ T cells from PBMCs. These TCRs come from a man aged 18 to 29 in good health. Some clones in this sample may be carry-over from other donors' samples. The CDR3 runs from the conserved cysteine through the conserved F or W. Fields, in order: D gene, V gene, J gene, clone size, CDR3 DNA, CDR3 protein. D genes are given only for firm matches. Clone size is stated in some rows and not others, as once, few, many or a class when expanded.

d_gene: .
v_gene: TRBV5-1
j_gene: TRBJ2-7
abundance: .
CDR3nt: TGCGCCAGCAGCTTGATTCGTTCAACCGGGGAGCAGTACTTC
CDR3aa: CASSLIRSTGEQYF

d_gene: TRBD2
v_gene: TRBV18
j_gene: TRBJ2-7
abundance: once
CDR3nt: TGTGCCAGCTCCCCTCCGGGACTAGCCTACGAGCAGTACTTC
CDR3aa: CASSPPGLAYEQYF

d_gene: .
v_gene: TRBV10-3
j_gene: TRBJ1-4
abundance: .
CDR3nt: TGTGCCATCAGCGGGAACCAAGGTGAAAAACTGTTTTTT
CDR3aa: CAISGNQGEKLFF

d_gene: .
v_gene: TRBV29-1
j_gene: TRBJ2-5
abundance: .
CDR3nt: TGCAACGTTGGGGGGCCGGGAAAGACCCAGTACTTC
CDR3aa: CNVGGPGKTQYF

d_gene: TRBD1
v_gene: TRBV9
j_gene: TRBJ1-1
abundance: .
CDR3nt: TGTGCCAGCAGCGTAGGGTCCAGGGGGGGCGGTGAAGCTTTCTTT
CDR3aa: CASSVGSRGGGEAFF

d_gene: .
v_gene: TRBV5-1
j_gene: TRBJ2-5
abundance: .
CDR3nt: TGCGCCAGCAGCGACCCCCAAGAGACCCAGTACTTC
CDR3aa: CASSDPQETQYF

d_gene: TRBD1
v_gene: TRBV5-1
j_gene: TRBJ1-1
abundance: once
CDR3nt: TGCGCCAGCAGCCAGGTGACAGGGACAACCACTGAAGCTTTCTTT
CDR3aa: CASSQVTGTTTEAFF

d_gene: .
v_gene: TRBV2
j_gene: TRBJ1-2
abundance: once
CDR3nt: TGTGCCAGCAGTGAATGGACGAACCTCTATGGCTACACCTTC
CDR3aa: CASSEWTNLYGYTF

d_gene: .
v_gene: TRBV18
j_gene: TRBJ1-2
abundance: .
CDR3nt: TGTGCCAGCTCACAGGCGATGGGCCTTCTAAGCTATGGCTACACCTTC
CDR3aa: CASSQAMGLLSYGYTF

d_gene: .
v_gene: TRBV7-2
j_gene: TRBJ2-7
abundance: .
CDR3nt: TGTGCCAGCAGCTTAGGGTTGGACTCCTACGAGCAGTACTTC
CDR3aa: CASSLGLDSYEQYF

d_gene: TRBD2
v_gene: TRBV7-3
j_gene: TRBJ2-1
abundance: .
CDR3nt: TGTGCCAGCAGCTTAACCAGCGGGAGGAATGAGCAGTTCTTC
CDR3aa: CASSLTSGRNEQFF

d_gene: .
v_gene: TRBV14
j_gene: TRBJ2-7
abundance: .
CDR3nt: TGTGCCAGCAGCCAAATGGGGATTAACTCCTACGAGCAGTACTTC
CDR3aa: CASSQMGINSYEQYF

d_gene: .
v_gene: TRBV27
j_gene: TRBJ2-7
abundance: many
CDR3nt: TGTGCCAGCAGTTTATATCCCCCAGGCCGTAGCTACGAGCAGTACTTC
CDR3aa: CASSLYPPGRSYEQYF

d_gene: TRBD1
v_gene: TRBV7-2
j_gene: TRBJ1-1
abundance: once
CDR3nt: TGTGCCAGCAGCTCTTCGACAGGGAGGGCTTTCTTT
CDR3aa: CASSSSTGRAFF

d_gene: .
v_gene: TRBV28
j_gene: TRBJ2-7
abundance: once
CDR3nt: TGTGCCAGCAGCAAGTCAGGGTCGTCCGAGCAGTACTTC
CDR3aa: CASSKSGSSEQYF

d_gene: TRBD1
v_gene: TRBV5-1
j_gene: TRBJ1-1
abundance: few
CDR3nt: TGCGCCAGCAGCTTGGAGGGACAGGGGGCCGGGGCTTTCTTT
CDR3aa: CASSLEGQGAGAFF

d_gene: TRBD1
v_gene: TRBV6-1
j_gene: TRBJ2-7
abundance: .
CDR3nt: TGTGCCAGCAGTGAAGCGGGGACAGCGACCTACGAGCAGTACTTC
CDR3aa: CASSEAGTATYEQYF

d_gene: TRBD1
v_gene: TRBV30
j_gene: TRBJ2-3
abundance: .
CDR3nt: TGTGCCTGGAGTGTCATGACAGGGGCAGATACGCAGTATTTT
CDR3aa: CAWSVMTGADTQYF

d_gene: TRBD1
v_gene: TRBV27
j_gene: TRBJ2-1
abundance: .
CDR3nt: TGTGCCAGCAGTTCATCTCGGACAGGGCGGGACAACAATGAGCAGTTCTTC
CDR3aa: CASSSSRTGRDNNEQFF

d_gene: .
v_gene: TRBV28
j_gene: TRBJ2-2
abundance: .
CDR3nt: TGTGCCAGCAGTTTGTTGGTCGGGGAGCTGTTTTTT
CDR3aa: CASSLLVGELFF

d_gene: .
v_gene: TRBV30
j_gene: TRBJ2-5
abundance: .
CDR3nt: TGTGCCTGGAGTAATCCAGGGCGGGAGACCCAGTACTTC
CDR3aa: CAWSNPGRETQYF

d_gene: .
v_gene: TRBV5-8
j_gene: TRBJ1-5
abundance: .
CDR3nt: TGTGCCAGCAGCGTACACAGGTCGGGAAGTCAGCCCCAGCATTTT
CDR3aa: CASSVHRSGSQPQHF

d_gene: .
v_gene: TRBV28
j_gene: TRBJ1-3
abundance: .
CDR3nt: TGTGCCATCCTCGGGAGGGGACGAAACACCATATATTTT
CDR3aa: CAILGRGRNTIYF

d_gene: TRBD1
v_gene: TRBV5-1
j_gene: TRBJ2-2
abundance: .
CDR3nt: TGCGCCAGCAGCTTAAGGGACAGAAACACCGGGGAGCTGTTTTTT
CDR3aa: CASSLRDRNTGELFF

d_gene: .
v_gene: TRBV7-9
j_gene: TRBJ2-7
abundance: .
CDR3nt: TGTGCCAGCAGCTTAGTTGGTATCCCGGTAGGGGAGCAGTACTTC
CDR3aa: CASSLVGIPVGEQYF

d_gene: .
v_gene: TRBV7-2
j_gene: TRBJ1-2
abundance: .
CDR3nt: TGTGCCAGCAGCTTAAGCATCTCGCTCAGGGCGCACTATGGCTACACCTTC
CDR3aa: CASSLSISLRAHYGYTF

d_gene: .
v_gene: TRBV5-1
j_gene: TRBJ2-2
abundance: .
CDR3nt: TGCGCCAGCATTTTTCCGAACACCGGGGAGCTGTTTTTT
CDR3aa: CASIFPNTGELFF

d_gene: TRBD1
v_gene: TRBV28
j_gene: TRBJ2-2
abundance: .
CDR3nt: TGTGCCAGCAGTCCAAACCAGGGGGTAGGGGTTTGGACCGGGGAGCTGTTTTTT
CDR3aa: CASSPNQGVGVWTGELFF

d_gene: TRBD2
v_gene: TRBV28
j_gene: TRBJ2-1
abundance: .
CDR3nt: TGTGGCTCCAGCGAGGGGGGCGCGGGACTAGCGGGAGACGAGCAGTTCTTC
CDR3aa: CGSSEGGAGLAGDEQFF

d_gene: TRBD2
v_gene: TRBV7-3
j_gene: TRBJ2-1
abundance: once
CDR3nt: TGTGCCAGCAGCTTGGTGGCGGGAGATGAGCAGTTCTTC
CDR3aa: CASSLVAGDEQFF

d_gene: .
v_gene: TRBV19
j_gene: TRBJ2-7
abundance: .
CDR3nt: TGTGCCAGTAGTATCAGGGCCACCTACGAGCAGTACTTC
CDR3aa: CASSIRATYEQYF

d_gene: .
v_gene: TRBV30
j_gene: TRBJ1-4
abundance: once
CDR3nt: TGTGCCTCACAAGTTAATGAAAAACTGTTTTTT
CDR3aa: CASQVNEKLFF

d_gene: .
v_gene: TRBV7-3
j_gene: TRBJ1-3
abundance: .
CDR3nt: TGTGCCAGCAGCTTAACGCAGTTAGGAAACACCATATATTTT
CDR3aa: CASSLTQLGNTIYF

d_gene: .
v_gene: TRBV5-4
j_gene: TRBJ2-6
abundance: .
CDR3nt: TGTGCCAGCAGCTTGAGGACATGGTTCTCTGGGGCCAACGTCCTGACTTTC
CDR3aa: CASSLRTWFSGANVLTF

d_gene: TRBD1
v_gene: TRBV7-3
j_gene: TRBJ2-1
abundance: .
CDR3nt: TGTGCCAGCAGCTTAAATCCGGGACAGGGGGCGCATAATGAGCAGTTCTTC
CDR3aa: CASSLNPGQGAHNEQFF

d_gene: TRBD2
v_gene: TRBV5-1
j_gene: TRBJ2-5
abundance: .
CDR3nt: TGCGCCAGCAGCTCGAGGACTAGCGGTCTTGGAGAGACCCAGTACTTC
CDR3aa: CASSSRTSGLGETQYF

d_gene: .
v_gene: TRBV7-3
j_gene: TRBJ1-2
abundance: .
CDR3nt: TGTGCCAGCAGCTTAGATAGTTCTAGGGATGGCTACACCTTC
CDR3aa: CASSLDSSRDGYTF

d_gene: .
v_gene: TRBV5-5
j_gene: TRBJ1-1
abundance: .
CDR3nt: TGTGCCAGCAGCTACCCCGCAGGGTCTGAAGCTTTCTTT
CDR3aa: CASSYPAGSEAFF

d_gene: TRBD2
v_gene: TRBV14
j_gene: TRBJ2-5
abundance: .
CDR3nt: TGTGCCAGCAGCCGCCGAACGGGACTAGCGGAGACCCAGTACTTC
CDR3aa: CASSRRTGLAETQYF